A single sample gave rise to the 32 T cell receptor beta chains below, sequenced in a study of low-dose radiotherapy and immunotherapy resistance in tumors (dated by TCRdb to 2022 to 2024). The time point label corresponds to: before trial treatment. The listed sequencing device is Illumina HiSeq 2500. Superscript III and a set of TRAV- and TRBV-specific primers were used to synthesize first-strand cDNA, so that both TCRalpha and TCRbeta chains were covered. TCRs were amplified with Phusion for 20 PCR cycles, with a constant-region primer paired with the adapter attached to the V primers. TCRdb reprocessed the public reads (quality trimming at Q25 with fastp, clone calling with MiXCR) and kept in-frame beta chains. A single entry per CDR3 protein holds the most common genes and DNA from its merged rows. In this sample the table shows roughly 54,000 distinct CDR3 sequences, almost 25% of which occur a single time. The ten largest clonotypes hold 5.7% of the sample.

The sequencing used PBMCs, collected before treatment. Receptors were obtained from a male donor with prostate cancer.

This clonotype was found many times. The chain carries TRBV7-9 and TRBJ1-4; 8 nucleotides agree with TRBD1. CDR1 is SEHNR and CDR2 is FQNEAQ in the germline V gene (reference sequence). V shed 5 bases and J 7 bases; nucleotides not matched to a gene: 15. This CDR3 spans 17 amino acids. The CDR3 here is CASSPTYRQGQGEKLFF. The CDR3 region has the DNA TGTGCCAGCAGCCCAACCTACCGACAGGGGCAGGGTGAAAAACTGTTTTTT.

In this sample, this clonotype turned up a few times. It differs at one base from a far larger clone, so likely a read error. This sequence joins TRBV6-2 or TRBV6-3 and TRBJ1-2; D is unclear. Germline-derived CDR1 and CDR2 are MNHEY and SVGEGT. The CDR3 is made up of 17 amino acids. CDR3 region: CASGYEPSGLTNYGYTF. CDR3 nucleotides: TGTGCCAGCGGTTACGAGCCATCTGGATTAACCAACTATGGCTACACCTTC.

Points on this clonotype: A read error may account for a junction end that differs from germline. The chain joins TRBV5-1 to TRBJ2-7, with D possibly matching TRBD1 (6 bases). Germline V gene data show CDR1 as SGHRS and CDR2 as YFSETQ. The CDR3 totals 16 residues. This chain's CDR3 is CVSSLTFDRSSYEQYF. CDR3 sequence (DNA): TGCGTCAGCAGCTTGACGTTCGACAGGAGCTCCTACGAGCAGTACTTC.

This clonotype was recorded once. V and J are TRBV11-3 and TRBJ2-1, with 7 bases lining up with TRBD2. Germline CDR1 is SGHNT and CDR2 is YENEEA. This CDR3 contains 14 residues. J gave up 8 bases and V 8 bases, and 12 bases lay outside the gene matches. CDR3 sequence (DNA): TGTGCCAGCTCTCCTTCGGGGACTACCCATGAGCAGTTCTTC. Its translation: CASSPSGTTHEQFF.

In its sample, this clonotype was seen a few times. J is TRBJ2-2 and V is TRBV7-6; 7 nucleotides line up with TRBD1. The germline V gene has CDR1 SGHVS and CDR2 FNYEAQ. The CDR3 sequence is 15 residues long. The V gene end was trimmed by 1 base and the J gene end by 4 bases; junction bases not matched to a gene: 3. This chain's CDR3 is CASSLGDSGTGELFF. Here the CDR3 DNA reads TGTGCCAGCAGCTTAGGGGACAGTGGCACCGGGGAGCTGTTTTTT.

V usage is TRBV28 and J usage is TRBJ2-7; 9 bases line up with TRBD2. V gave up 3 bases and J gave up 2 bases; unmatched junction bases: 5. From germline, CDR1 is MDHEN and CDR2 SYDVKM. This CDR3 has 15 residues. CDR3 in DNA: TGTGCCAGCAGTTTGTCGACTAGCGGCGCCTACGAGCAGTACTTC. This translates into CASSLSTSGAYEQYF.

Turning to this clonotype: A far bigger clonotype differs at one base, so this is likely a read error. The CDR3 reads CASSPLGGGRPYEQFF. As DNA, the CDR3 is TGTGCCAGCAGTCCCCTCGGCGGGGGGAGGCCCTACGAGCAGTTCTTC. This chain uses TRBV28 with TRBJ2-1, with TRBD2 identical over 8 bases. Germline trimming cut 5 bases from V and 10 bases from J; bases unmatched to any gene: 16. Germline V gene data show CDR1 as MDHEN and CDR2 as SYDVKM. The CDR3 is 16 amino acids.

This clonotype was counted ten times or more. CDR3: CASSLDSGGTDTQYF. The DNA for the CDR3 is TGCGCCAGCAGCTTGGATAGCGGAGGCACAGATACGCAGTATTTT. This sequence joins TRBV5-1 and TRBJ2-3; perhaps TRBD2 as D (6 bases). The CDR3 is 15 amino acids. The V gene's germline CDR1 is SGHRS and CDR2 YFSETQ. Trimming cost V 0 bases and J 1 base, with 9 bases left between them.

Ten or more counts support this clonotype. The chain uses TRBV5-4 and TRBJ2-2; D is unresolved. V lost 4 bases and J 6 bases, leaving 19 bases between the germline ends. The CDR3 consists of 16 residues. Germline assignment: CDR1 SGHNT and CDR2 YYREEE (reference sequence). The CDR3 here is CASSPVVNRGPGELFF. CDR3 DNA sequence: TGTGCCAGCAGCCCCGTTGTGAATCGAGGACCCGGGGAGCTGTTTTTT.

This clonotype came up many times. The chain carries TRBV5-4 and TRBJ2-7; maybe TRBD1 (5 bases). Germline V CDR1 and CDR2: SGHNT, YYREEE (reference sequence). The CDR3 is 15 amino acids. Between the trimmed V and J ends, which lost 0 bases and 0 bases, there was a span of 10 bases. CDR3 loop: CASSLEGASSYEQYF. As DNA, the CDR3 is TGTGCCAGCAGCTTGGAAGGGGCGAGCTCCTACGAGCAGTACTTC.

This clonotype was seen at least ten times. In nucleotides, the CDR3 is TGTGCCAGCAGCAACAGGGGAAGGAGTCCTAATGAAAAACTGTTTTTT. Translating gives CASSNRGRSPNEKLFF. The genes are TRBV3-1 and TRBJ1-4; 7 positions agree with TRBD1. Per germline, CDR1 LGHDT and CDR2 YNNKEL (reference sequence). The junction had 9 bases not matched to a gene; V was cut back by 5 bases and J by 3 bases. The CDR3 extends over 16 amino acids.

J is TRBJ2-7 and V is TRBV7-6, with 15 bases matching TRBD2. The CDR3 is made up of 16 amino acids. The V and J ends lost 4 bases and 6 bases, in that order; junction bases with no gene match: 7. The germline V gene has CDR1 SGHVS and CDR2 FNYEAQ. CDR3 protein: CASSSERTSGGGEQYF. The CDR3 DNA reads TGTGCCAGCAGCTCGGAAAGGACTAGCGGGGGGGGCGAGCAGTACTTC.

Worth noting for this clonotype: Since no conserved phenylalanine or tryptophan closes the CDR3, a read error is the likely cause. Here the CDR3 DNA reads TGTGCCAGCAGCGTAGGACGGGGGAGCCCCTACAATGAGCAGTTCTTA. Its protein is CASSVGRGSPYNEQFL. The chain employs TRBV9 and TRBJ2-1; tentatively, D is TRBD2 (6 bases). The CDR3 is 16 residues long. Trimming took off 0 bases at V and 2 bases at J, with 12 bases between the two ends. From germline, CDR1 is SGDLS and CDR2 YYNGEE.

This clonotype was seen only a few times. V is TRBV29-1 and J is TRBJ1-6, with D perhaps matching TRBD1 (5 bases). The ends were cut back, 0 bases at V and 8 bases at J, with 14 bases in the middle. Germline values: CDR1 SQVTM, CDR2 ANQGSEA. The CDR3 contains 15 residues. This CDR3 is CSVEDSWQGDSPLHF. DNA of the CDR3: TGCAGCGTTGAAGATTCGTGGCAGGGTGATTCACCCCTCCACTTT.

The chain employs TRBV7-6 and TRBJ1-2; D is ambiguous. V lost 5 bases, J lost 10 bases, and 17 bases lay in between. CDR3 length equals 13 residues. The germline gives CDR1 SGHVS, CDR2 FNYEAQ. The CDR3 spells CASSPARTDPYTF. As DNA, the CDR3 is TGTGCCAGCAGCCCGGCCCGGACGGACCCCTACACCTTC.

This clonotype occurred many times. The chain is built from TRBV4-2 and TRBJ2-6; 10 nucleotides agree with TRBD2. The V gene's germline CDR1 is LGHNA and CDR2 YNFKEQ. V dropped 0 bases and J dropped 2; count of bases not matched to a gene: 7. The CDR3 loop spans 19 amino acids. The CDR3: CASSQEMSGRAPGANVLTF. CDR3 nucleotides: TGTGCCAGCAGCCAAGAGATGAGCGGGAGGGCGCCTGGGGCCAACGTCCTGACTTTC.

The chain carries TRBV6-2 or TRBV6-3 and TRBJ2-6; perhaps D is TRBD1 or TRBD2 (5 bases each). Germline-derived CDR1 and CDR2 are MNHEY and SVGEGT. The V gene lost 6 bases and the J gene lost 3 bases, with 15 bases spanning the gap. CDR3 length equals 16 residues. The CDR3 nucleotides are TGTGCCAGCAGCCGACGGGGCGCCGGTGGGGCCAACGTCCTGACTTTC. Its protein product is CASSRRGAGGANVLTF.

By share, this clonotype counts as medium-sized. The rearrangement uses TRBV28 and TRBJ2-7, with unresolved D. V lost 6 bases and J lost 2, with 8 bases in between. The CDR3 totals 12 residues. Germline assignment: CDR1 MDHEN and CDR2 SYDVKM. The CDR3 sequence is CASRARPYEQYF. CDR3 nucleotides: TGTGCCAGCAGGGCCAGGCCCTACGAGCAGTACTTC.

This clonotype was detected ten times or more. This chain links TRBV2 with TRBJ2-2; D is possibly TRBD1 or TRBD2 (5 bases each). This CDR3 region has 13 residues. Germline lookup yields CDR1 SNHLY and CDR2 FYNNEI. The V and J ends lost 6 bases and 6 bases respectively, with 11 bases between them. The CDR3 loop is CASRAGTSGELFF. The CDR3 nucleotides read TGTGCCAGCAGAGCTGGGACCTCCGGGGAGCTGTTTTTT.

This chain links TRBV29-1 with TRBJ2-1; possibly TRBD1 for D (6 bases). The CDR3 is 15 amino acids. Germline CDR1 SQVTM, CDR2 ANQGSEA. V was shortened by 0 bases and J by 4 bases, with 13 bases between the two germline ends. The DNA for the CDR3 is TGCAGCGTTGAAGATCCCAGGGGACGTTACAATGAGCAGTTCTTC. It specifies CSVEDPRGRYNEQFF.

At least ten counts were recorded for this clonotype. The genes are TRBV2 and TRBJ2-1; D may be TRBD2 (6 bases). V was pared by 7 bases and J by 5 bases, with 12 bases between. Germline V gives CDR1 SNHLY, CDR2 FYNNEI. CDR3 length equals 13 residues. The CDR3 sequence is CASNWEANNEQFF. The CDR3 DNA reads as TGTGCCAGCAATTGGGAGGCGAACAATGAGCAGTTCTTC.

This clonotype occurred many times. V usage is TRBV3-1 and J usage is TRBJ2-7; D remains unclear. The germline gives CDR1 LGHDT, CDR2 YNNKEL (reference sequence). The length of the CDR3 is 13 residues. Between the trimmed V and J ends, which lost 4 bases and 3 bases, there was a span of 10 bases. As DNA, the CDR3 is TGTGCCAGCAGCCTAAGCAGAGGCTACGAGCAGTACTTC. Protein sequence: CASSLSRGYEQYF.

J is TRBJ2-7 and V is TRBV29-1; TRBD1 might be the D (7 bases). The V gene's germline CDR1 is SQVTM and CDR2 ANQGSEA. The CDR3 has 14 amino acids. The V and J ends lost 6 bases and 0 bases respectively, with 15 bases between them. Here the CDR3 DNA reads TGCAGCGTCCGGCGGGACAGCACCTCCTACGAGCAGTACTTC. Translated, it gives CSVRRDSTSYEQYF.

The V call is TRBV5-1, the J call TRBJ2-1; D call uncertain. Trimming left V 4 bases short and J 3 bases short, with 11 bases between. Germline CDR1 is SGHRS and CDR2 is YFSETQ. This CDR3 has 14 residues. The CDR3 is CASSAGDGYNEQFF. The CDR3 coding sequence is TGCGCCAGCAGCGCAGGAGACGGCTACAATGAGCAGTTCTTC.

Written as DNA, the CDR3 is TGTGCCAGCAGTTTTGCACAGGGAAGGAGGGGCTACACCTTC. Its translation is CASSFAQGRRGYTF. J is TRBJ1-2 and V is TRBV28, with a weak D call TRBD1 (6 bases). V was trimmed by 3 bases and J by 8 bases, leaving 16 bases between them. The CDR3 has 14 residues. Germline CDR1 MDHEN, CDR2 SYDVKM.

About this clonotype itself: One base separates it from a far larger clone, so it is likely a read error. The chain combines TRBV3-1 with TRBJ2-1; 9 bases line up with TRBD2. The J call may be faulty, since TRBJ2-5 better matches the DNA end. There are 16 residues in the CDR3. Germline CDR1 reads LGHDT; CDR2 reads YNNKEL (reference sequence). The CDR3 DNA sequence: TGTGCCGGCAGCCAAGTCGCAGCGGGAGGTGGAGAGACCCAGTACTTC. Translation: CAGSQVAAGGGETQYF.

This clonotype was recorded only once. This probably arose from a read error, given a far larger clone one base away. The J gene is TRBJ1-1, the V gene TRBV28, with TRBD1 identical over 8 bases. The CDR3 covers 16 residues. With V trimmed by 6 bases and J by 3 bases, 12 bases remained unmatched. Germline V lookup: CDR1 MDHEN, CDR2 SYDVKM. CDR3 protein: CASSLSRGRTHTEAFF. The CDR3 DNA reads as TGTGCCAGCAGCCTAAGCAGGGGGCGAACTCACACTGAAGCTTTCTTT. Drawing the rest from reference TRBV28 and TRBJ1-1, the complete variable domain is DVKVTQSSRYLVKRTGEKVFLECVQDMDHENMFWYRQDPGLGLRLIYFSYDVKMKEKGDIPEGYSVSREKKERFSLILESASTNQTSMYLCASSLSRGRTHTEAFFGQGTRLTVV.

The V and J genes are TRBV11-3 and TRBJ2-1; D not resolved. The V gene lost 7 bases and the J gene lost 2 bases, with 15 bases spanning the gap. The length of the CDR3 is 15 residues. CDR1 is SGHNT, CDR2 YENEEA, per germline. CDR3 nucleotides: TGTGCCAGCACCCCAAGTAATGAAGCCTACAATGAGCAGTTCTTC. The encoded protein is CASTPSNEAYNEQFF.

The chain employs TRBV7-9 and TRBJ2-3; 11 nucleotides align to TRBD2. This CDR3 has 15 amino acids. Trimming took 5 bases from V and 4 from J; bases not matched to a gene: 5. CDR1 is SEHNR and CDR2 is FQNEAQ in the germline V gene (reference sequence). Written as DNA, the CDR3 is TGTGCCAGCAGCCAGGTAGCGGGGGGGCCAGATACGCAGTATTTT. Translated: CASSQVAGGPDTQYF. Full variable domain (rest looked up from reference TRBV7-9 and TRBJ2-3): DTGVSQNPRHKITKRGQNVTFRCDPISEHNRLYWYRQTLGQGPEFLTYFQNEAQLEKSRLLSDRFSAERPKGSFSTLEIQRTEQGDSAMYLCASSQVAGGPDTQYFGPGTRLTVL.

This clonotype was observed a handful of times. At one end the junction does not follow the germline gene, possibly because of a read error. This chain joins TRBV10-3 and TRBJ2-1; 9 bases are a match to TRBD2. CDR3 length equals 14 residues. Germline V lookup: CDR1 ENHRY, CDR2 SYGVKD. This CDR3 is CAINERGAVNEQFF. The CDR3 bases are TGTGCCATCAATGAGCGGGGGGCGGTCAATGAGCAGTTCTTC.

The table lists this clonotype with many counts. The chain couples TRBV24-1 to TRBJ2-1; 9 bases match TRBD1. The CDR3 totals 15 residues. CDR1 is KGHDR, CDR2 SFDVKD, per germline. After removal of 4 bases from V and 2 bases from J, the junction contained 2 bases not matched to a gene. The CDR3 loop reads CATSDRQGAYNEQFF. In nucleotides, the CDR3 is TGTGCCACCAGTGACCGACAGGGGGCCTACAATGAGCAGTTCTTC.

This clonotype was seen repeatedly, ten times or more. The chain has TRBV6-2 or TRBV6-3 and TRBJ2-3; 10 bases map to TRBD2. CDR3 size: 15 residues. Germline V lookup: CDR1 MNHEY, CDR2 SVGEGT. The V gene end was trimmed by 6 bases and the J gene end by 2 bases; junction bases not matched to a gene: 5. DNA for the CDR3: TGTGCCAGCAGAAAGCGGGAGGGGGACACAGATACGCAGTATTTT. Translating it yields CASRKREGDTDTQYF.